This T cell receptor beta chain was documented in a study of OX40 agonist ivuxolimab in advanced cancers. Study background: Patients took ivuxolimab, an agonistic anti-OX40 (CD134) antibody. Treatment received earlier with anti-PD-1, anti-PD-L1 or anti-CTLA-4 agents was allowed, and under 50% had some. Three partial responders included one hepatocellular carcinoma patient and two cutaneous melanoma patients.

The CDR3 covers 13 residues. The junction had 6 bases not matched to a gene; V was cut back by 5 bases and J by 10 bases. Per germline, CDR1 SEHNR and CDR2 FQNEAQ (reference sequence). Assay: immunoSEQ multiplex PCR; the TCRdb copy retains only in-frame clones and omits some. The sample comprises approximately 74,000 clones, roughly 90% of which are singletons, and approximately 0.3% rests with the top ten. The cohort excluded patients with autoimmune disease history or systemic immunosuppression. The chain has TRBV7-9 and TRBJ2-1; 9 bases map to TRBD2. The TCR comes from an adult with an advanced solid tumor such as melanoma, head and neck, liver or kidney cancer. This specimen was CD4+ or CD8+ T cells sorted from blood, taken in a trial of the OX40 agonist ivuxolimab. For the CDR3, the DNA is TGTGCCAGCAGCCGAGTAGCGGGAGAAGAGCAGTTCTTC. Its translation is CASSRVAGEEQFF. The full variable domain, completed using reference TRBV7-9 and TRBJ2-1, is DTGVSQNPRHKITKRGQNVTFRCDPISEHNRLYWYRQTLGQGPEFLTYFQNEAQLEKSRLLSDRFSAERPKGSFSTLEIQRTEQGDSAMYLCASSRVAGEEQFFGPGTRLTVL.